This record covers a single T cell receptor (beta chain). With V trimmed by 5 bases and J by 3 bases, 5 bases remained unmatched. Germline V gives CDR1 LNHDA, CDR2 SQIVND (reference sequence). The CDR3 has 14 amino acids. This sample was included in a study of blood T cell repertoires in COVID-19. Across the whole study: Samples taken during acute and convalescent COVID-19 were collected in the United States, Italy and Spain.

In the original workflow: Counts of nucleated cells, estimated from reference gene primer amplification, were obtained. Generated by immunoSEQ multiplex PCR, the TCRdb table keeps only in-frame clones and is missing some. That table is the source of V, J and clone size, and D and trimming were worked out from the DNA. In the table there are over 300,000 clones, approximately 89% of which are singletons. Individuals aged about 18 to 95 years were recruited from 24 US areas. Clinical histories supplied by participants themselves formed the basis of cohort assignment. The TCR sequence derives from a woman in her thirties or forties who had recovered from COVID-19. The sample consisted of PBMCs or T cells enriched from blood (not recorded which). V gene TRBV19 combines with J gene TRBJ2-7; TRBD1 matches at 9 bases. CDR3 in DNA: TGTGCCAGTAGTCCAGGGACAGGGATCTACGAGCAGTACTTC. Protein product: CASSPGTGIYEQYF.